Below are 25 T cell receptor beta chains sequenced from a single sample in a study of graft-versus-host responses after intestinal transplantation. Antigens of these TCRs are unknown. Assay: immunoSEQ multiplex PCR; the TCRdb copy retains only in-frame clones and omits some. The sample shows more than 95,000 clones, more than 85% of them seen only once. The sequenced sample was unstimulated CD4+ T cells sorted from spleen or lymph node cells, obtained before intestinal transplant. The receptors stem from a human donor who received an intestinal transplant.

The J gene is TRBJ2-5, the V gene TRBV7-2; 9 bases line up with TRBD2. The CDR3 is 17 amino acids. Trimming took 5 bases from V and 2 from J; bases not matched to a gene: 12. Germline assignment: CDR1 SGHTA and CDR2 FQGNSA. For the CDR3, the DNA is TGTGCCAGCAGCGCCGGACTAGCGCGCCGCCGTCAAGAGACCCAGTACTTC. This codes for CASSAGLARRRQETQYF.

The V gene is TRBV12-5, the J gene TRBJ2-1; 9 bases agree with TRBD1. CDR3 length: 16 residues. The ends lost 0 bases at V and 9 bases at J; junction bases unmatched: 9. The germline gives CDR1 LGHNT, CDR2 FRNRAP. The CDR3 sequence is CASGLVRGTGRAEQFF. DNA for the CDR3: TGTGCTAGTGGTTTGGTACGCGGGACAGGGAGGGCTGAGCAGTTCTTC.

This clone has only one observation. V usage is TRBV27 and J usage is TRBJ1-1, with D unclear. Germline loops: CDR1 MNHEY, CDR2 SMNVEV (reference sequence). Trimming removed 2 bases at V and 7 bases at J, with 8 bases between. The CDR3 spans 12 residues. CDR3 nucleotide sequence: TGTGCCAGCAGTTTAGAGGGTAGTGAAGCTTTCTTT. As protein: CASSLEGSEAFF.

The chain carries TRBV10-2 and TRBJ2-2, with unresolved D. Germline assignment: CDR1 WSHSY and CDR2 SAAADI. The V end was cut by 0 bases, the J end by 9 bases, with 5 bases between. The CDR3 has 12 residues. The CDR3 DNA is TGCGCCAGCAGTGAGTCCCTCCGGGAGCTGTTTTTT. Amino acid sequence: CASSESLRELFF.

V usage is TRBV7-6 and J usage is TRBJ2-7, with 9 nucleotides matching TRBD1. Germline V gene lookup returns CDR1 SGHVS and CDR2 FNYEAQ. There are 15 residues in the CDR3. V trimming: 5 bases; J trimming: 2 bases; junction bases outside the gene matches: 7. CDR3 bases: TGTGCCAGCAGCGCCGGGACAGGGCCCCCCTACGAGCAGTACTTC. Translated, it gives CASSAGTGPPYEQYF.

The chain uses TRBV5-4 and TRBJ2-7; 10 nucleotides line up with TRBD2. Germline V gene sequence: CDR1 SGHNT, CDR2 YYREEE (reference sequence). The trim removed 4 bases at V and 3 bases at J, leaving 13 bases unmatched. This CDR3 is 17 amino acids long. This CDR3 reads CASSLPWTSGQNYEQYF. CDR3 bases: TGTGCCAGCAGCCTCCCTTGGACTAGCGGCCAAAACTACGAGCAGTACTTC.

This clone has only a few counts. This chain connects TRBV30 to TRBJ2-7; 8 bases agree with TRBD2. Germline lookup yields CDR1 GTSNPN and CDR2 SVGIG (reference sequence). This CDR3 region has 15 residues. V dropped 1 base and J dropped 3; count of bases not matched to a gene: 8. CDR3 nucleotides: TGTGCCTGGAGTGAGGGTAGCGGGGTTTACTACGAGCAGTACTTC. This translates into CAWSEGSGVYYEQYF. Variable domain in full (rest from reference TRBV30 and TRBJ2-7): SQTIHQWPATLVQPVGSPLSLECTVEGTSNPNLYWYRQAAGRGLQLLFYSVGIGQISSEVPQNLSASRPQDRQFILSSKKLLLSDSGFYLCAWSEGSGVYYEQYFGPGTRLTVT.

V is TRBV2 and J is TRBJ1-2, with a possible D match to TRBD1 (6 bases). The germline gives CDR1 SNHLY, CDR2 FYNNEI. The CDR3 extends over 14 amino acids. V lost 1 base to trimming and J lost 4 bases, with 10 bases between them. CDR3 nucleotides: TGTGCCAGCAGTGAAGTACAGGGACGCTATGGCTACACCTTC. It encodes CASSEVQGRYGYTF.

The chain couples TRBV6-6 to TRBJ2-7, with no clear D. This CDR3 has 13 amino acids. V was trimmed by 2 bases and J by 0 bases, leaving 5 bases between them. The germline gives CDR1 MNHNY, CDR2 SVGAGI (reference sequence). CDR3 region: CASSYGVSYEQYF. The DNA for the CDR3 is TGTGCCAGCAGTTACGGGGTCTCCTACGAGCAGTACTTC.

J is TRBJ1-2 and V is TRBV6-5; TRBD1 agrees at 8 bases. CDR1 MNHEY and CDR2 SVGAGI come from the germline V gene. V trimming: 5 bases; J trimming: 4 bases; junction bases outside the gene matches: 6. The length of the CDR3 is 14 residues. DNA of the CDR3: TGTGCCAGCAGTCCGAGAACAGGGGGCTATGGCTACACCTTC. It translates to CASSPRTGGYGYTF.

The rearrangement joins TRBV29-1 to TRBJ2-5; 11 bases match TRBD2. The junction had 4 bases not matched to a gene; V was cut back by 6 bases and J by 4 bases. Germline-derived CDR1 and CDR2 are SQVTM and ANQGSEA. This CDR3 is built from 13 residues. The CDR3 protein is CSVRGLAGETQYF. The CDR3 DNA reads TGCAGCGTCCGAGGACTAGCGGGAGAGACCCAGTACTTC.

The gene calls are TRBV6-5 and TRBJ2-5; no reliable D call. CDR1 and CDR2 (germline): MNHEY, SVGAGI. The V gene lost 6 bases and the J gene lost 1 base, with 3 bases spanning the gap. This CDR3 region has 11 residues. The CDR3 DNA reads as TGTGCCAGCAGCGTCCAAGAGACCCAGTACTTC. This translates into CASSVQETQYF.

The chain couples TRBV10-1 to TRBJ2-3, with D possibly matching TRBD1 (6 bases). Trimming pared 7 bases from V and 1 base from J, leaving 15 bases between. This CDR3 has 15 residues. Germline V lookup: CDR1 WNHNN, CDR2 SYGVQD (reference sequence). As DNA, the CDR3 is TGCGCCAGCACCAGGGGCCTCGAGGGCACAGATACGCAGTATTTT. This gives the protein CASTRGLEGTDTQYF.

In this sample, this clone turned up once. The chain recombines TRBV6-5 with TRBJ2-2; weak D call: TRBD2 (6 bases). The V end was cut by 2 bases, the J end by 5 bases, with 9 bases between. Germline-derived CDR1 and CDR2 are MNHEY and SVGAGI. The CDR3 is 14 amino acids. CDR3 DNA: TGTGCCAGCAGTTACCGGGCGGGGACCGGGGAGCTGTTTTTT. Translation: CASSYRAGTGELFF.

V gene TRBV6-5 combines with J gene TRBJ2-3; D remains unclear. The CDR3 contains 10 residues. V was trimmed by 8 bases and J by 5 bases, leaving 5 bases between them. Germline V gene lookup returns CDR1 MNHEY and CDR2 SVGAGI. The CDR3 reads CASGRDTQYF. CDR3 bases: TGTGCCAGCGGGCGAGATACGCAGTATTTT.

The chain links TRBV5-4 to TRBJ1-2; D not certain. V was pared by 7 bases and J by 4 bases, with 23 bases between. CDR3 size: 16 residues. Germline CDR1 and CDR2: SGHNT and YYREEE (reference sequence). This CDR3 reads CASDMGLPGKTYGYTF. The CDR3 DNA follows: TGTGCCAGCGATATGGGCCTACCAGGAAAGACCTATGGCTACACCTTC.

This clone was detected only a few times. V gene TRBV9 combines with J gene TRBJ2-1, with a tentative D call TRBD1 (5 bases). V lost 3 bases and J lost 0, with 13 bases in between. The CDR3 has 16 amino acids. Germline-derived CDR1 and CDR2 are SGDLS and YYNGEE. The CDR3 DNA is TGTGCCAGCAGCGACACTGGGGCAAGCTCCTACAATGAGCAGTTCTTC. This translates into CASSDTGASSYNEQFF.

This chain uses TRBV7-2 with TRBJ2-7; TRBD2 aligns across 8 bases. J was trimmed by 3 bases and V by 5 bases; bases with no gene match: 3. Germline CDR1 is SGHTA and CDR2 is FQGNSA. CDR3 length equals 13 residues. CDR3 in DNA: TGTGCCAGCAGCCTTAGCGGGATCTACGAGCAGTACTTC. Translated, it gives CASSLSGIYEQYF.

The rearrangement links TRBV2 to TRBJ2-6; a weak D match, TRBD2 (6 bases). The CDR3 loop spans 15 amino acids. Germline V lookup: CDR1 SNHLY, CDR2 FYNNEI. Trimming took off 8 bases at V and 4 bases at J, with 15 bases between the two ends. Here the CDR3 reads CASGQGEVGANVLTF. For the CDR3, the DNA is TGTGCCAGCGGCCAAGGGGAGGTGGGGGCCAACGTCCTGACTTTC.

This chain connects TRBV19 to TRBJ1-2; TRBD1 aligns across 7 bases. V gave up 4 bases and J gave up 4 bases; unmatched junction bases: 9. There are 15 residues in the CDR3. The V gene's germline CDR1 is LNHDA and CDR2 SQIVND (reference sequence). CDR3 sequence: CASSTNDDRAYGYTF. The CDR3 bases are TGTGCCAGTAGTACCAACGATGACAGGGCCTATGGCTACACCTTC.

This clone was observed a few times. V is TRBV4-1 and J is TRBJ1-4; D remains ambiguous. CDR1 and CDR2 from the germline V gene are MGHRA and YSYEKL. The CDR3 is 16 amino acids. V gave up 4 bases and J gave up 8 bases, with 20 bases separating them. The CDR3 DNA follows: TGCGCCAGCAGCCTCCAAGCAAGGAACGGAAGGGAAAAACTGTTTTTT. Translating it yields CASSLQARNGREKLFF.

This clone was observed once. The J gene is TRBJ2-7, the V gene TRBV5-1; TRBD2 might be the D (6 bases). The CDR3 length is 14 residues. Trimming removed 1 base from V and 7 bases from J, with 15 bases in between. CDR1 and CDR2 (germline): SGHRS, YFSETQ. The CDR3 loop reads CASSLRLVPREQYF. In DNA, the CDR3 is TGCGCCAGCAGCTTGAGACTAGTACCCCGGGAGCAGTACTTC.

The chain carries TRBV27 and TRBJ2-7; 7 positions agree with TRBD2. There are 14 residues in the CDR3. CDR1 MNHEY and CDR2 SMNVEV come from the germline V gene (reference sequence). Trimming removed 4 bases from V and 6 bases from J; junction bases left unmatched: 9. The DNA for the CDR3 is TGTGCCAGCAGTTCAGCCGGGGGGAGCGGCGAGCAGTACTTC. Translated, it gives CASSSAGGSGEQYF.

V and J are TRBV5-1 and TRBJ2-7, with 11 bases that match TRBD2. Gene TRBJ2-1 matches the end of the DNA better, so the J call may be wrong. The germline CDR1 and CDR2 sequences are SGHRS and YFSETQ. This CDR3 is 14 amino acids long. The CDR3 sequence is CASSAGLADNEQFF. Here the CDR3 DNA reads TGCGCCAGCAGCGCGGGACTAGCGGACAATGAGCAGTTCTTC.

This chain joins TRBV7-9 and TRBJ1-1; D unclear. CDR1 is SEHNR, CDR2 FQNEAQ, per germline (reference sequence). This CDR3 is built from 12 residues. The ends were cut back, 4 bases at V and 4 bases at J, with 7 bases in the middle. CDR3 nucleotide sequence: TGTGCCAGCAGCTGGGTTGTCACTGAAGCTTTCTTT. Translation: CASSWVVTEAFF.